These 24 T cell receptor beta chains were all obtained from the same sample, sequenced in a study of CDR3 diversity in severe acne. TCRdb reanalysed the PCR reads using MiXCR and keeps one entry per CDR3 protein. The sample yields tens of thousands of distinct CDR3 sequences, about 53% seen once. Material for sequencing was blood. The receptors originated from a male donor with severe acne vulgaris.

This clonotype was seen a handful of times. CDR3 sequence: CAISVGTSRRDTQYF. CDR3 nucleotides: TGTGCCATCAGTGTGGGGACTAGCCGTCGAGATACGCAGTATTTT. J is TRBJ2-3 and V is TRBV10-3, with TRBD2 matching 9 bases. Germline CDR1 and CDR2: ENHRY and SYGVKD. Trimming removed 4 bases from V and 5 bases from J; junction bases left unmatched: 7. The CDR3 length is 15 residues.

A word on this clonotype: It may be a read error: a sequence one base away is much more abundant. The missing conserved phenylalanine or tryptophan at the end of this CDR3 makes a read error likely. This rearrangement joins TRBV4-2 to TRBJ2-3, with unresolved D. The CDR3 extends over 13 amino acids. Germline V lookup: CDR1 LGHNA, CDR2 YNFKEQ. Trimming pared 0 bases from V and 6 bases from J, leaving 7 bases between. CDR3 protein: CASSQELQDTQYL. The CDR3 DNA sequence: TGTGCCAGCAGCCAAGAACTTCAGGATACGCAGTATCTT.

As regards this clonotype: Here the CDR3 omits its conserved ending phenylalanine or tryptophan, so a read error is the likely source. The CDR3 reads CASSLGGFTDAQYS. Written as DNA, the CDR3 is TGTGCCAGCAGCTTAGGCGGTTTTACAGATGCGCAGTATTCT. The chain uses TRBV11-1 and TRBJ2-3, with D hard to call. CDR1 and CDR2 from the germline V gene are SGHAT and FQDESV (reference sequence). CDR3 size: 14 residues.

This clonotype has a handful of counts. The genes are TRBV11-2 and TRBJ2-5, with 8 positions matching TRBD1. The CDR3 is 15 amino acids. From germline, CDR1 is SGHAT and CDR2 FQNNGV. The V gene end was trimmed by 7 bases and the J gene end by 4 bases; junction bases not matched to a gene: 11. CDR3 protein: CASNVNRGSGETQYF. In nucleotides, the CDR3 is TGTGCCAGCAACGTAAACAGGGGGTCCGGAGAGACCCAGTACTTC.

With respect to this clonotype: A single base separates this from a much larger clone, so it may be a read error. The chain has TRBV20-1 and TRBJ1-2, with D tentatively TRBD1 (6 bases). The CDR3 loop spans 13 amino acids. Trimming took off 0 bases at V and 7 bases at J, with 12 bases between the two ends. Germline-derived CDR1 and CDR2 are DFQATT and SNEGSKA (reference sequence). The chain's CDR3 is CSARDTGRSGYTF. The DNA for the CDR3 is TGCAGTGCTAGAGATACAGGGAGGAGTGGCTACACCTTC.

This clonotype has more than one count but fewer than ten. One end of the junction fails to match germline, which may point to a read error. This chain uses TRBV25-1 with TRBJ2-3; 13 bases agree with TRBD2. The CDR3 runs to 17 residues. Germline values: CDR1 MGHDK, CDR2 SYGVNS. CDR3 DNA: TGTGCCAGCAGTGACCACGGGGGACTAGCGGGAACAGTTACGCAGTATTTT. Translating gives CASSDHGGLAGTVTQYF.

This chain joins TRBV18 and TRBJ2-1; D is tentatively TRBD1 or TRBD2 (5 bases each). The germline gives CDR1 KGHSH, CDR2 LQKENI. Trimming stripped 2 bases from V and 4 bases from J, with 15 bases between. CDR3 length: 16 residues. CDR3 coding DNA: TGTGCCAGCTCACCATCGTCGCAGGGACGATACAATGAGCAGTTCTTC. It is translated as CASSPSSQGRYNEQFF.

This chain joins TRBV2 and TRBJ2-7; 9 bases agree with TRBD2. The CDR3 is 15 residues long. Losses at the gene ends were 7 bases for V and 2 bases for J; bases not matched to a gene: 9. The germline gives CDR1 SNHLY, CDR2 FYNNEI. The CDR3 loop reads CASNVLAGQAYEQYF. In DNA form, the CDR3 reads TGTGCCAGCAACGTCCTAGCGGGGCAGGCCTACGAGCAGTACTTC.

This clonotype was detected many times. The rearrangement links TRBV2 to TRBJ1-2, with 11 bases identical to TRBD1. The germline gives CDR1 SNHLY, CDR2 FYNNEI. The CDR3 extends over 17 amino acids. V shed 8 bases and J 2 bases; nucleotides not matched to a gene: 13. CDR3 sequence: CASFPNRGQGGNYGYTF. The CDR3 DNA is TGTGCCAGCTTCCCGAATCGGGGACAGGGGGGAAACTATGGCTACACCTTC. The whole variable domain, remainder taken from reference TRBV2 and TRBJ1-2, is EPEVTQTPSHQVTQMGQEVILRCVPISNHLYFYWYRQILGQKVEFLVSFYNNEISEKSEIFDDQFSVERPDGSNFTLKIRSTKLEDSAMYFCASFPNRGQGGNYGYTFGSGTRLTVV.

This rearrangement joins TRBV20-1 to TRBJ2-7; D might be TRBD2 (5 bases). Germline V CDR1 and CDR2: DFQATT, SNEGSKA (reference sequence). Between the trimmed V and J ends, which lost 5 bases and 7 bases, there was a span of 18 bases. The CDR3 is 13 amino acids. In nucleotides, the CDR3 is TGCAGTGCTTTGGAGGAAAGAACCTGGGAGCAGTACTTC. Translated: CSALEERTWEQYF.

The table lists this clonotype with many counts. The V and J genes are TRBV27 and TRBJ2-7; D is ambiguous. V was pared by 3 bases and J by 0 bases, with 9 bases between. The CDR3 covers 14 residues. CDR1 and CDR2 from the germline V gene are MNHEY and SMNVEV (reference sequence). CDR3 bases: TGTGCCAGCAGTTTTTGGTCCGACTCCTACGAGCAGTACTTC. Protein: CASSFWSDSYEQYF.

The chain combines TRBV11-3 with TRBJ2-2; 10 bases agree with TRBD2. After removal of 3 bases from V and 3 bases from J, the junction contained 4 bases not matched to a gene. Germline lookup yields CDR1 SGHNT and CDR2 YENEEA. CDR3 length: 16 amino acids. The CDR3 reads CASSLSLAGDTGELFF. DNA for the CDR3: TGTGCCAGCAGCTTGTCGCTAGCGGGAGACACCGGGGAGCTGTTTTTT.

This clonotype was picked up many times. The chain uses TRBV28 and TRBJ2-1; D is uncertain. This CDR3 spans 16 amino acids. The germline V gene has CDR1 MDHEN and CDR2 SYDVKM. The V gene lost 3 bases and the J gene lost 1 base, with 13 bases spanning the gap. CDR3 sequence: CASSFTRDTSYNEQFF. Here the CDR3 DNA reads TGTGCCAGCAGTTTCACTCGAGACACATCCTACAATGAGCAGTTCTTC.

V usage is TRBV7-6 and J usage is TRBJ2-5; D unclear. V was trimmed by 5 bases and J by 4 bases, leaving 8 bases between them. Germline values: CDR1 SGHVS, CDR2 FNYEAQ. CDR3 length: 12 amino acids. The CDR3 DNA is TGTGCCAGCAGCCCTCGGCCAGAGACCCAGTACTTC. This encodes CASSPRPETQYF.

On this clonotype itself: One end of the junction does not line up with germline, which may come from a read error. This chain links TRBV28 with TRBJ2-7, with 10 bases matching TRBD2. Germline loops: CDR1 MDHEN, CDR2 SYDVKM. This CDR3 spans 14 amino acids. The CDR3 nucleotides read TGTGCCGGCAGGATGAGCGGGAGGGTCTACGGGCAGTACTTC. Its protein product is CAGRMSGRVYGQYF.

V and J are TRBV10-3 and TRBJ1-1; TRBD1 matches 7 bases. Germline V CDR1 and CDR2: ENHRY, SYGVKD. V lost 3 bases and J lost 1; bases outside the gene matches: 2. The CDR3 extends over 14 amino acids. Here the CDR3 DNA reads TGTGCCATCAGTGAAGGGACAGCGAACACTGAAGCTTTCTTT. It codes for CAISEGTANTEAFF.

Comments on this clonotype: Just one base apart from a much larger clone, this may be a read error. The chain couples TRBV19 to TRBJ2-1; D is possibly TRBD2 (6 bases). The CDR3 is 14 amino acids. V was pared by 3 bases and J by 8 bases, with 14 bases between. Germline V gives CDR1 LNHDA, CDR2 SQIVND (reference sequence). The CDR3 loop is CASSMRDSFDEQFF. DNA of the CDR3: TGTGCCAGTAGTATGAGGGACTCTTTCGATGAGCAGTTCTTC.

The chain has TRBV11-2 and TRBJ2-1; 15 positions match TRBD2. The CDR3 contains 15 residues. In germline, CDR1 is SGHAT, CDR2 FQNNGV. V shed 5 bases and J 10 bases; nucleotides not matched to a gene: 6. The CDR3 loop is CASSRRTSGRDEQFF. The CDR3 DNA is TGTGCCAGCAGCCGTCGGACTAGCGGGAGGGACGAGCAGTTCTTC.

At least ten counts were recorded for this clonotype. CDR3 sequence: CASSEKYSGNTIYF. The CDR3 bases are TGTGCCAGCAGTGAAAAGTACAGTGGAAACACCATATATTTT. This sequence joins TRBV25-1 and TRBJ1-3; D unresolved. The germline V gene has CDR1 MGHDK and CDR2 SYGVNS. The CDR3 is 14 amino acids. The V end lost 2 bases, the J end lost 3 bases, and 8 bases lay between the germline ends.

Regarding this clonotype: A much more abundant neighbour one base away suggests this may be a read error. This rearrangement joins TRBV7-2 to TRBJ2-7, with D perhaps matching TRBD1 (5 bases). The CDR3 is made up of 16 amino acids. With 5 bases removed from V and 0 bases from J, the gap between germline ends came to 17 bases. Germline V CDR1 and CDR2: SGHTA, FQGNSA. CDR3 bases: TGTGCCAGCAGCCACCCCCAGGGCTTCAGCTCCTACGAGCAGTACGTC. It encodes CASSHPQGFSSYEQYV.

This clonotype was observed once. The chain uses TRBV25-1 and TRBJ1-1; TRBD1 matches at 8 bases. CDR1 and CDR2 from the germline V gene are MGHDK and SYGVNS. This CDR3 contains 13 residues. J was trimmed by 4 bases and V by 8 bases; bases with no gene match: 6. In DNA, the CDR3 is TGTGCCAGCGTGGACAGGGACGGCACTGAAGCTTTCTTT. Protein product: CASVDRDGTEAFF. The entire variable domain, with the rest obtained from reference TRBV25-1 and TRBJ1-1, is as follows: EADIYQTPRYLVIGTGKKITLECSQTMGHDKMYWYQQDPGMELHLIHYSYGVNSTEKGDLSSESTVSRIRTEHFPLTLESARPSHTSQYLCASVDRDGTEAFFGQGTRLTVV.

This sequence joins TRBV20-1 and TRBJ2-7, with TRBD2 identical over 8 bases. Germline V gene data show CDR1 as DFQATT and CDR2 as SNEGSKA (reference sequence). Unmatched junction bases numbered 3, after V lost 5 bases and J lost 6 bases. The CDR3 is 11 amino acids. The CDR3 region has the DNA TGCAGTGCTCGGGGGGGCGGCGAGCAGTACTTC. It codes for CSARGGGEQYF.

This sequence joins TRBV13 and TRBJ2-7; 9 bases agree with TRBD1. Looked up from germline, CDR1 is PRHDT and CDR2 is FYEKMQ (reference sequence). The V and J ends lost 6 bases and 2 bases, in that order; junction bases with no gene match: 8. The CDR3 extends over 15 amino acids. As DNA, the CDR3 is TGTGCCAGCAGTCTCAGGGACAGGGATACCTACGAGCAGTACTTC. Its translation: CASSLRDRDTYEQYF.

The CDR3 bases are TGTGCCAGCGGGCCCGGGGGTCCCTACAATGAGCAGTTCTTC. Residues: CASGPGGPYNEQFF. V and J are TRBV7-6 and TRBJ2-1; a possible D gene is TRBD2 (6 bases). CDR1 and CDR2 (germline): SGHVS, FNYEAQ. The length of the CDR3 is 14 residues. V dropped 8 bases and J dropped 2 bases, with 13 bases sitting between them.